Below are 14 T cell receptor beta chains sequenced from a single sample in a study of memory CD4+ T cells and cytomegalovirus serostatus. The sort gate was single viable CD3+CD4+CD8-CD45RO+ cells for memory CD4+ T cells. The repertoire was sequenced with immunoSEQ multiplex PCR; TCRdb's copy has only in-frame clones and lacks some. This repertoire shows about 75,000 clones, 75% to 85% found once; its top ten account for 2.5% to 3%. Sequenced sample: memory CD4+ T cells from blood. The receptors here all came from an adult in good health and CMV-seropositive.

The table lists this clone with a few counts. The chain employs TRBV5-1 and TRBJ1-3, with TRBD1 matching 11 bases. Germline V gives CDR1 SGHRS, CDR2 YFSETQ. With V trimmed by 0 bases and J by 3 bases, 8 bases remained unmatched. The CDR3 contains 18 residues. The CDR3: CASSLGHGQGAYGNTIYF. In DNA form, the CDR3 reads TGCGCCAGCAGCTTGGGGCATGGACAGGGGGCGTATGGAAACACCATATATTTT.

The chain recombines TRBV5-5 with TRBJ1-1; no reliable D call. Germline lookup yields CDR1 SGHKS and CDR2 YYEKEE (reference sequence). Trimming left V 4 bases short and J 7 bases short, with 14 bases between. The CDR3 consists of 13 residues. The CDR3 DNA sequence: TGTGCCAGCAGCCGGAGAGTTACGGGTGAAGCTTTCTTT. This codes for CASSRRVTGEAFF.

This clone was counted only a few times. CDR3 coding DNA: TGTGCCAGCATTCACAGGGGGCCACGGTACACAGATACGCAGTATTTT. Amino acid sequence: CASIHRGPRYTDTQYF. The chain employs TRBV28 and TRBJ2-3, with 9 bases fitting TRBD1. Losses at the gene ends were 7 bases for V and 2 bases for J; bases not matched to a gene: 10. The CDR3 is 16 residues long. In germline, CDR1 is MDHEN, CDR2 SYDVKM. Filled out from reference TRBV28 and TRBJ2-3, the complete variable domain reads DVKVTQSSRYLVKRTGEKVFLECVQDMDHENMFWYRQDPGLGLRLIYFSYDVKMKEKGDIPEGYSVSREKKERFSLILESASTNQTSMYLCASIHRGPRYTDTQYFGPGTRLTVL.

This clone appeared a few times. The chain employs TRBV7-7 and TRBJ1-1, with D maybe TRBD1 (5 bases). This CDR3 has 13 amino acids. V lost 1 base to trimming and J lost 6 bases, with 9 bases between them. Germline CDR1 reads SSHAT; CDR2 reads FNYEAQ (reference sequence). The CDR3 protein is CASSLDRDAEAFF. The CDR3 nucleotides are TGTGCCAGCAGCTTAGACCGGGACGCTGAAGCTTTCTTT.

J is TRBJ1-1 and V is TRBV10-3; D uncertain. V was trimmed by 6 bases and J by 1 base, leaving 12 bases between them. The germline CDR1 and CDR2 sequences are ENHRY and SYGVKD. This CDR3 spans 14 amino acids. The CDR3 region is CAIRASGPNTEAFF. DNA for the CDR3: TGTGCCATCAGGGCAAGCGGACCGAACACTGAAGCTTTCTTT.

This CDR3 is CASSYLTGESNTIYF. The CDR3 DNA reads as TGTGCCAGCAGTTACCTGACAGGGGAATCAAACACCATATATTTT. The gene calls are TRBV6-6 and TRBJ1-3; 8 bases are a match to TRBD1. Germline-derived CDR1 and CDR2 are MNHNY and SVGAGI (reference sequence). This CDR3 has 15 residues. V lost 2 bases to trimming and J lost 6 bases; unmatched junction nucleotides: 6.

This sequence joins TRBV5-4 and TRBJ2-3, with a tentative D call TRBD2 (6 bases). This CDR3 spans 15 amino acids. The germline V gene encodes CDR1 SGHNT and CDR2 YYREEE (reference sequence). Trimming took off 4 bases at V and 4 bases at J, with 16 bases between the two ends. CDR3 protein: CASSGAAGWADTQYF. For the CDR3, the DNA is TGTGCCAGCAGCGGGGCGGCGGGGTGGGCAGATACGCAGTATTTT.

The chain couples TRBV19 to TRBJ2-2; D remains unclear. This CDR3 is built from 13 residues. Trimming removed 4 bases from V and 7 bases from J, with 10 bases in between. Germline-derived CDR1 and CDR2 are LNHDA and SQIVND (reference sequence). The CDR3 region has the DNA TGTGCCAGTAGTAAACGAGTGAACGGGGAGCTGTTTTTT. It codes for CASSKRVNGELFF.

J is TRBJ2-1 and V is TRBV9; the D gene could be TRBD1 or TRBD2 (5 bases each). The CDR3 length is 12 residues. The germline V and J ends were trimmed by 6 bases and 7 bases, with 11 bases remaining between them. The germline gives CDR1 SGDLS, CDR2 YYNGEE. As DNA, the CDR3 is TGTGCCAGCACCACTGAGGGGAATGAGCAGTTCTTC. As protein: CASTTEGNEQFF. Full variable domain (missing parts from reference TRBV9 and TRBJ2-1): DSGVTQTPKHLITATGQRVTLRCSPRSGDLSVYWYQQSLDQGLQFLIQYYNGEERAKGNILERFSAQQFPDLHSELNLSSLELGDSALYFCASTTEGNEQFFGPGTRLTVL.

V usage is TRBV6-1 and J usage is TRBJ1-1, with TRBD1 matching over 7 bases. V lost 2 bases to trimming and J lost 6 bases; unmatched junction nucleotides: 6. This CDR3 spans 14 amino acids. Germline CDR1 and CDR2: MNHNS and SASEGT. The CDR3 loop reads CASSERAGGPEAFF. For the CDR3, the DNA is TGTGCCAGCAGTGAACGGGCAGGGGGGCCTGAAGCTTTCTTT.

The chain's CDR3 is CASSPGNYGYTF. CDR3 coding DNA: TGTGCCAGCAGCCCAGGGAACTATGGCTACACCTTC. The chain employs TRBV11-3 and TRBJ1-2, with a possible D match to TRBD1 (5 bases). Trimming stripped 5 bases from V and 2 bases from J, with 6 bases between. The germline V gene encodes CDR1 SGHNT and CDR2 YENEEA. The CDR3 has 12 amino acids. The entire variable domain, with the rest obtained from reference TRBV11-3 and TRBJ1-2, is as follows: EAGVVQSPRYKIIEKKQPVAFWCNPISGHNTLYWYLQNLGQGPELLIRYENEEAVDDSQLPKDRFSAERLKGVDSTLKIQPAELGDSAVYLCASSPGNYGYTFGSGTRLTVV.

The V call is TRBV5-4, the J call TRBJ2-2, with a tentative D call TRBD1 (6 bases). V gave up 7 bases and J gave up 4 bases, with 11 bases separating them. Germline V gene data show CDR1 as SGHNT and CDR2 as YYREEE (reference sequence). This CDR3 is 13 amino acids long. CDR3 residues: CASSLGATGELFF. CDR3 nucleotide sequence: TGTGCCAGCTCCCTGGGGGCCACCGGGGAGCTGTTTTTT.

The CDR3 sequence: CASSWRQGSFTDTQYF. CDR3 coding DNA: TGTGCCAGCAGCTGGCGACAGGGATCCTTTACAGATACGCAGTATTTT. V usage is TRBV13 and J usage is TRBJ2-3; 7 bases line up with TRBD1. Per germline, CDR1 PRHDT and CDR2 FYEKMQ (reference sequence). Trimming cost V 4 bases and J 3 bases; bases outside gene matches: 10. The CDR3 extends over 16 amino acids.

V is TRBV5-1 and J is TRBJ1-6, with D uncertain. CDR1 is SGHRS and CDR2 is YFSETQ in the germline V gene. This CDR3 region has 14 residues. V lost 4 bases and J 8 bases, leaving 13 bases between the germline ends. This chain's CDR3 is CASSRASGDSPLHF. In nucleotides, the CDR3 is TGCGCCAGCAGCCGGGCCTCCGGCGATTCACCCCTCCACTTT. The entire variable domain, with the rest obtained from reference TRBV5-1 and TRBJ1-6, is as follows: KAGVTQTPRYLIKTRGQQVTLSCSPISGHRSVSWYQQTPGQGLQFLFEYFSETQRNKGNFPGRFSGRQFSNSRSEMNVSTLELGDSALYLCASSRASGDSPLHFGNGTRLTVT.